Reported below is one T cell receptor (beta chain). Antigen specificity is unknown. CDR1 is MGHRA, CDR2 YSYEKL, per germline. The CDR3 sequence is 14 residues long. Trimming removed 0 bases at V and 2 bases at J, with 8 bases between. This sample stems from a study of OX40 agonist ivuxolimab in advanced cancers. Looking at the study overall: Dose-escalation patients had hepatocellular carcinoma, melanoma, renal cell or head and neck cancer.

Study results and caveats: The specificity for antigen of the expanded peripheral T cells was not determined. Expanded clones were, on average, more numerous among CD8+ T cells than CD4+.

Clones were read by immunoSEQ multiplex PCR, and TCRdb kept only the in-frame ones, dropping some. Among approximately 28,000 clones listed, approximately 90% were seen once. Sample: CD4+ or CD8+ T cells sorted from blood, taken in a trial of the OX40 agonist ivuxolimab. The sequence was collected from an adult with an advanced solid tumor such as melanoma, head and neck, liver or kidney cancer. The gene calls are TRBV4-1 and TRBJ2-7, with D unclear. DNA of the CDR3: TGCGCCAGCAGCCAAGAATGGCGGACCTACGAGCAGTACTTC. Encoded protein: CASSQEWRTYEQYF.